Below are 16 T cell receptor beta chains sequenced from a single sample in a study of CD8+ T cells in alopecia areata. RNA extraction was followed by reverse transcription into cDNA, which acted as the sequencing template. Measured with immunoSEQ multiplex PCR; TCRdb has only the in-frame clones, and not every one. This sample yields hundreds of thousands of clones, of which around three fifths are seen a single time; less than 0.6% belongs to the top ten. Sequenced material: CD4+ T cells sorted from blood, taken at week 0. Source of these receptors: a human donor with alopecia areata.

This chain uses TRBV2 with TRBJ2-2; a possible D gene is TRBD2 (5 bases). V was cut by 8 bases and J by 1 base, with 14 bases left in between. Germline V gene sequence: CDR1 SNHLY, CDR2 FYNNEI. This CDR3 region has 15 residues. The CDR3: CASQTQRMNTGELFF. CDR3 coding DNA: TGTGCCAGCCAGACTCAGCGGATGAACACCGGGGAGCTGTTTTTT.

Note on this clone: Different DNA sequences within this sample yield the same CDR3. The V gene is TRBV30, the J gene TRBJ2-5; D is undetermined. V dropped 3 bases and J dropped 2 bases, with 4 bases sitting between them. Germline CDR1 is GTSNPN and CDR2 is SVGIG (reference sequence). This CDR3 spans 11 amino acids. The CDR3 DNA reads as TGTGCCTGGAGCAGACAAGAGACCCAGTACTTC. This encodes CAWSRQETQYF.

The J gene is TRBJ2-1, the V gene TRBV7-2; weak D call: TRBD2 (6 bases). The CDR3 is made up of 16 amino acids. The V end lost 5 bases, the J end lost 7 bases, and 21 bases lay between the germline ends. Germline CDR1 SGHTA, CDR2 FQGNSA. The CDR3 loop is CASSTRPGVVGNEQFF. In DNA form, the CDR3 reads TGTGCCAGCAGCACCCGCCCGGGGGTCGTGGGGAATGAGCAGTTCTTC. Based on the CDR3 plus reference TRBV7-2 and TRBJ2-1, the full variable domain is GAGVSQSPSNKVTEKGKDVELRCDPISGHTALYWYRQSLGQGLEFLIYFQGNSAPDKSGLPSDRFSAERTGGSVSTLTIQRTQQEDSAVYLCASSTRPGVVGNEQFFGPGTRLTVL.

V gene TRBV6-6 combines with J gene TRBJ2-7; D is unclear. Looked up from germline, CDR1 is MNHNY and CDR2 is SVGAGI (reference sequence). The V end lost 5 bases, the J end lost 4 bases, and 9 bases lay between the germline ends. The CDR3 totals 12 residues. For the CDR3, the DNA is TGTGCCAGCAGTCCCGCCCTTTACGAGCAGTACTTC. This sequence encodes CASSPALYEQYF.

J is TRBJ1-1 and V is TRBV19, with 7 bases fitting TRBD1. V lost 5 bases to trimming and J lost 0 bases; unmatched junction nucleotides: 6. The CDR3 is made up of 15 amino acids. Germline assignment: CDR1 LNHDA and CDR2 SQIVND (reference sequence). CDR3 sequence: CASSDPGTVNTEAFF. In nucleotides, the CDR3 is TGTGCCAGTAGTGATCCCGGGACAGTGAACACTGAAGCTTTCTTT.

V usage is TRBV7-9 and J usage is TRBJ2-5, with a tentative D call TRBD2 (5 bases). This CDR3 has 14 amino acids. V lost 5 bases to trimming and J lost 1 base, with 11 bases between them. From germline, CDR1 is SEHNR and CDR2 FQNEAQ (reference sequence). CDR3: CASSGTRIQETQYF. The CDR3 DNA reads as TGTGCCAGCAGCGGAACTAGGATCCAAGAGACCCAGTACTTC.

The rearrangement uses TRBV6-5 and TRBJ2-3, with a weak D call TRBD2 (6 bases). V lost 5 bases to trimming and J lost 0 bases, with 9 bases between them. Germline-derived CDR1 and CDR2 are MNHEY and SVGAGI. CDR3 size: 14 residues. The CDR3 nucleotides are TGTGCCAGCAGTCACGGACTAAGCACAGATACGCAGTATTTT. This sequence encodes CASSHGLSTDTQYF.

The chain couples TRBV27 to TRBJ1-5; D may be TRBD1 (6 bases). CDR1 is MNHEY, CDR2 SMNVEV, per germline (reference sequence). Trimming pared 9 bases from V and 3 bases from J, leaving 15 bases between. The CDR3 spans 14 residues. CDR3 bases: TGTGCCAGTCACAGGGAGATAATCAATCAGCCCCAGCATTTT. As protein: CASHREIINQPQHF.

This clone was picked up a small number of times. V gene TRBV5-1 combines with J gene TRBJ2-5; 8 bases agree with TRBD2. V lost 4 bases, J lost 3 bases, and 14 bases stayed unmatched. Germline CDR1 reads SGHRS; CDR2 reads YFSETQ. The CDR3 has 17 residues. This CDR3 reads CASSPRGAGVRKETQYF. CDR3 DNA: TGCGCCAGCAGCCCCCGGGGAGCGGGAGTGCGCAAAGAGACCCAGTACTTC.

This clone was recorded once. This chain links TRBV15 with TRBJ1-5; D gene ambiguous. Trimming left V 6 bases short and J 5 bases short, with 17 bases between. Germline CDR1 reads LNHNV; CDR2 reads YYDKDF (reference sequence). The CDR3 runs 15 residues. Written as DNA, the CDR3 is TGTGCCACCAGTAGGGAGTCGGGAAGCGATCAGCCCCAGCATTTT. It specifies CATSRESGSDQPQHF.

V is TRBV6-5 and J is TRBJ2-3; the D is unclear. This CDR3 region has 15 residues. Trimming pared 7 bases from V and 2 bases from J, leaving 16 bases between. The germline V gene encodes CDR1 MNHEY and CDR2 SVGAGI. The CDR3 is CASKKSLKLTDTQYF. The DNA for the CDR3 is TGTGCCAGCAAAAAGTCACTTAAGCTCACAGATACGCAGTATTTT.

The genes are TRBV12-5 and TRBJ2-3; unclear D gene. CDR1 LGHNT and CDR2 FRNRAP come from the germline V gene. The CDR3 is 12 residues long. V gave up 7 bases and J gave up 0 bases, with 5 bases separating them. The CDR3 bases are TGTGCTAGTGCTCCCAGCACAGATACGCAGTATTTT. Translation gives CASAPSTDTQYF.

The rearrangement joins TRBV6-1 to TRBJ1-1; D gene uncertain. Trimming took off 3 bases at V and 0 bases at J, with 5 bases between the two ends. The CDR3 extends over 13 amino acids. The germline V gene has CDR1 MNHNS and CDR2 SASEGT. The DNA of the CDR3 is TGTGCCAGCAGTGAGGAAGTGAACACTGAAGCTTTCTTT. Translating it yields CASSEEVNTEAFF.

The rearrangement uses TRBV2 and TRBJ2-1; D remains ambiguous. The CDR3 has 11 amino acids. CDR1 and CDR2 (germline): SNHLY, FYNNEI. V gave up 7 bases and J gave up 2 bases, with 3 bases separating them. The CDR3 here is CASIAYNEQFF. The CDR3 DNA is TGTGCCAGCATAGCCTACAATGAGCAGTTCTTC.

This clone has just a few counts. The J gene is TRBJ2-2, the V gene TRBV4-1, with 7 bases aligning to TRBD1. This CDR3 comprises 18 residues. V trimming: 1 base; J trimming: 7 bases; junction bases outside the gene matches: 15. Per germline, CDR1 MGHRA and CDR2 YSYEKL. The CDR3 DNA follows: TGCGCCAGCAGCCAAGTCGTGTCGAGGGGGCGTCTTATCGGGGAGCTGTTTTTT. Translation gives CASSQVVSRGRLIGELFF.

CDR3 protein: CASSLLSGHYEQYF. Here the CDR3 DNA reads TGTGCCAGCAGCTTACTATCAGGGCACTACGAGCAGTACTTC. The chain is built from TRBV7-9 and TRBJ2-7; D possibly corresponds to TRBD1 (5 bases). The CDR3 extends over 14 amino acids. The ends were cut back, 2 bases at V and 3 bases at J, with 11 bases in the middle. Looked up from germline, CDR1 is SEHNR and CDR2 is FQNEAQ (reference sequence).